This T cell receptor beta chain was observed in a study of blood T cell repertoires in COVID-19. Study in general: Nucleic acid was either cDNA or gDNA, and it came from T cells, B-cell-depleted T cells, or PBMCs.

Sequencing was performed with immunoSEQ multiplex PCR; in TCRdb, only in-frame clones are kept and a portion is missing. The sample has 400,000 to 500,000 clones, 88% seen once; the top ten hold about 1.5%. Participant ages covered roughly 18 to 90 years across around 25 US areas. Material: PBMCs or T cells enriched from blood (not recorded which). The TCR comes from a woman between 18 and 29 years old who had been exposed to COVID-19.

The CDR3 loop is CASSEDKGQVFNQPQHF. In DNA form, the CDR3 reads TGTGCCAGCAGTGAAGATAAAGGACAGGTATTCAATCAGCCCCAGCATTTT. This chain links TRBV6-4 with TRBJ1-5; 7 bases match TRBD1. With 3 bases clipped from V and 3 bases from J, the junction kept 11 bases outside the gene matches. This CDR3 has 17 residues. Germline CDR1 MRHNA, CDR2 SNTAGT.